A selection of T cell receptor beta chains follows, all from one sample in a study of blood T cell repertoires in COVID-19. Data came from immunoSEQ multiplex PCR; TCRdb stores just in-frame clones and leaves some out. The data contain about 180,000 clones, roughly 80% of them singletons. The sample was PBMCs or T cells enriched from blood (not recorded which). The receptors were sampled from a man aged 60 to 75 who had been exposed to COVID-19. CDR3s include the opening cysteine and the closing phenylalanine or tryptophan. D genes are given only for firm matches. Rows may omit the clone size; those that give it use once, few, many or a size class.

J gene | V gene | D gene | clone size | CDR3 DNA | CDR3 protein
TRBJ1-1 | TRBV19 | NA | NA | TGTGCCAGTAGTATTGGGGTTGGGAGAAGTCTGAACACTGAAGCTTTCTTT | CASSIGVGRSLNTEAFF
TRBJ2-1 | TRBV5-1 | NA | NA | TGCGCCAGCAGCGCGGGACTCCGACACAATGAGCAGTTCTTC | CASSAGLRHNEQFF
TRBJ2-2 | TRBV5-1 | TRBD1 | NA | TGCGCCAGCAGCCTGACAGGGAAGAACACCGGGGAGCTGTTTTTT | CASSLTGKNTGELFF
TRBJ2-6 | TRBV7-3 | TRBD1 | NA | TGTGCCAGCAGCGCGCGGGGACAGGGGGCAAAAGGGGCCAACGTCCTGACTTTC | CASSARGQGAKGANVLTF
TRBJ2-3 | TRBV6-5 | TRBD2 | NA | TGTGCCAGCAGGGATAGCGGGAGGGCCGGTACGCAGTATTTT | CASRDSGRAGTQYF
TRBJ2-7 | TRBV28 | TRBD2 | NA | TGTGCCAGCAGTTTTCCCGGTCCGGCTAGCGGGATCGGACAGCTGTACTTC | CASSFPGPASGIGQLYF
TRBJ1-4 | TRBV10-3 | NA | NA | TGTGCCATCAGTGACCGGGGGAATAGAGAAAAACTGTTTTTT | CAISDRGNREKLFF
TRBJ1-1 | TRBV4-2 | TRBD1 | NA | TGTGCCAGCAGCCAAGATGTGGGACAGCTGAACACTGAAGCTTTCTTT | CASSQDVGQLNTEAFF
TRBJ2-7 | TRBV11-3 | TRBD1 | once | TGTGCCAGCAGCTCACTACAGGGGGTTTTTTCCTACGAGCAGTACTTC | CASSSLQGVFSYEQYF
TRBJ1-2 | TRBV28 | TRBD1 | NA | TGTGCCAGCCGAAAACAGGGGGCAGACTATGGCTACACCTTC | CASRKQGADYGYTF
TRBJ2-3 | TRBV3-1/TRBV3-2 | TRBD2 | NA | TGTGCCAGCAGCCCATCTTCTAGCGGGAGCTCAACGCAGTATTTT | CASSPSSSGSSTQYF
TRBJ2-3 | TRBV27 | NA | few | TGTGCCAGCAGTTTGTTTTTTGGCGGGAAGACAGATACGCAGTATTTT | CASSLFFGGKTDTQYF
TRBJ2-2 | TRBV27 | NA | NA | TGTGCCAGCAGTAGTTACAGCTACACCGGGGAGCTGTTTTTT | CASSSYSYTGELFF
TRBJ2-2 | TRBV19 | TRBD2 | NA | TGTGCCAGTAGTATGAACAAGTTGACTAGCGGGACCGGGGAGCTGTTTTTT | CASSMNKLTSGTGELFF
TRBJ2-7 | TRBV6-5 | NA | NA | TGTGCCAGCAGTTTCCCGACGAGGCGGCGTTCCTACGAGCAGTACTTC | CASSFPTRRRSYEQYF
TRBJ1-2 | TRBV5-8 | TRBD1 | few | TGTGCCAGCAGCTTGGTCTCAGGCACAGGGGGCTCTGGCTATGGCTACACCTTC | CASSLVSGTGGSGYGYTF
TRBJ1-3 | TRBV30 | NA | once | TGTGCCTGGAGTGTACTACTCCCCTCTGGAAACACCATATATTTT | CAWSVLLPSGNTIYF
TRBJ2-3 | TRBV6-2/TRBV6-3 | TRBD2 | NA | TGTGCCAGCAGTTACTTAACCGGGACTAGCGGGAGGCGGGGCACAGATACGCAGTATTTT | CASSYLTGTSGRRGTDTQYF
TRBJ2-3 | TRBV24-1 | TRBD1 | NA | TGTGCCACCAGTGATTTTGGAGACTTCGGCGTCCGAATCCGAGACAGGGGCCCAGATACGCAGTATTTT | CATSDFGDFGVRIRDRGPDTQYF
TRBJ2-2 | TRBV28 | TRBD1 | few | TGTGCCAGCAGCTCCGGGACAGGCGACACCGGGGAGCTGTTTTTT | CASSSGTGDTGELFF
TRBJ1-2 | TRBV7-2 | NA | NA | TGTGCCAGCAGTGTAGGGGTTAACTATGGCTACACCTTC | CASSVGVNYGYTF
TRBJ2-6 | TRBV19 | NA | few | TGTGCCAGTAGTATGCCGGGGGCTGGGGCCAACGTCCTGACTTTC | CASSMPGAGANVLTF